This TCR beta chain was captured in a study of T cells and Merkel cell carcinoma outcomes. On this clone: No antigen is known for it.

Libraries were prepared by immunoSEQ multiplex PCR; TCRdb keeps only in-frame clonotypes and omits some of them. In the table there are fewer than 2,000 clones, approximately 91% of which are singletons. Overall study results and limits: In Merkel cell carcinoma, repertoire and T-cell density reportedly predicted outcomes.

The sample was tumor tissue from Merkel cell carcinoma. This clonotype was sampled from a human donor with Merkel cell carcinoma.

The CDR3 sequence: CASSPGTGGAGSQPQHF. The CDR3, as DNA: TGTGCCAGCAGCCCCGGGACAGGGGGCGCGGGTAGTCAGCCCCAGCATTTT. The rearrangement uses TRBV2 and TRBJ1-5; 12 nucleotides line up with TRBD1. J lost 6 bases, V lost 6 bases, and 12 bases had no gene match. Germline V gene data show CDR1 as SNHLY and CDR2 as FYNNEI. The length of the CDR3 is 17 residues.